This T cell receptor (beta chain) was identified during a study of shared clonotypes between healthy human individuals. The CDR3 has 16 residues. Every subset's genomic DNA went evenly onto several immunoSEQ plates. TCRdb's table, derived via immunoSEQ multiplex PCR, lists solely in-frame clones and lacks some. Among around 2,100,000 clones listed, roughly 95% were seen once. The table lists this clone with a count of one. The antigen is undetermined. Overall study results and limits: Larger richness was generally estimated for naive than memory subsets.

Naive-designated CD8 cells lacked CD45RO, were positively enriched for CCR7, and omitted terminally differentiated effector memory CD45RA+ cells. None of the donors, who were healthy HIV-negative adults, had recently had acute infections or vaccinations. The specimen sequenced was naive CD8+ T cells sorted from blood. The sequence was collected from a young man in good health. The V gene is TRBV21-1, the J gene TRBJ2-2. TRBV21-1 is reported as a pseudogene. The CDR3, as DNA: TGTGCCAGCAGCAAGGGGAAGGCCCAGAACACCGGGGAGCTGTTTTTT. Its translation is CASSKGKAQNTGELFF.